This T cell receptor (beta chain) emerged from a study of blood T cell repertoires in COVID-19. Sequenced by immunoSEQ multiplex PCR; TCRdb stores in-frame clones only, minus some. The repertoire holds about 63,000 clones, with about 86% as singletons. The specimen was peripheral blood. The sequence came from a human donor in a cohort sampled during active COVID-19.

The CDR3 DNA reads TGCGCCAGCAGTGAGTTAGGGGGCTATGGCTACACCTTC. Its translation: CASSELGGYGYTF. The chain uses TRBV10-2 and TRBJ1-2, with D possibly TRBD1 on 6 matching bases. CDR1 is WSHSY and CDR2 is SAAADI in the germline V gene. V was shortened by 1 base and J by 4 bases, with 7 bases between the two germline ends. This CDR3 contains 13 residues.